This is a list of T cell receptor beta chains from one sample in a study of cytomegalovirus exposure and HLA in healthy donors. Assay used: immunoSEQ multiplex PCR; TCRdb lists only in-frame clones, some missing. The sample has 100,000 to 150,000 clones; roughly 80% are singletons. The sequenced material came from PBMCs. These TCRs come from a woman in her fifties or sixties in good health and CMV-seronegative. Each CDR3 is given with its conserved first and last residue. The order of the fields is D gene, J gene, V gene, clone size, CDR3 DNA, CDR3 protein. A D gene is named only where the DNA matches it firmly. Clone size, where shown, is once, few, many, or a class for clones that have expanded.

D: NA; J: TRBJ2-2; V: TRBV5-1; size: NA; DNA: TGCGCCAGCAGCTTGCCCCAGGGGAACACCGGGGAGCTGTTTTTT; CDR3: CASSLPQGNTGELFF
D: TRBD2; J: TRBJ2-6; V: TRBV27; size: NA; DNA: TGTGCCAGCACAAATAGCGGGGCCCACAGTGGGGCCAACGTCCTGACTTTC; CDR3: CASTNSGAHSGANVLTF
D: NA; J: TRBJ2-5; V: TRBV27; size: NA; DNA: TGTGCCAGCAGTCCGATTGCATGGGAGAAGACCCAGTACTTC; CDR3: CASSPIAWEKTQYF
D: TRBD1; J: TRBJ1-1; V: TRBV18; size: NA; DNA: TGTGCCAGCTCACCAGGACAGGGTTTGGCTTTCTTT; CDR3: CASSPGQGLAFF
D: TRBD2; J: TRBJ2-2; V: TRBV28; size: NA; DNA: TGTGCCAGCAGTTTTGCCGGGACTAGCGGGACCGGGGAGCTGTTTTTT; CDR3: CASSFAGTSGTGELFF
D: NA; J: TRBJ2-7; V: TRBV10-3; size: NA; DNA: TGTGCCATCAGGGGGGGGGCAGGGCAGGCTTTTGTCGAGCAGTACTTC; CDR3: CAIRGGAGQAFVEQYF
D: NA; J: TRBJ1-1; V: TRBV19; size: NA; DNA: TGTGCCAGTAGCAGGGGCCAGGGCACTGAAGCTTTCTTT; CDR3: CASSRGQGTEAFF
D: NA; J: TRBJ2-2; V: TRBV18; size: NA; DNA: TGTGCCAGCTCATGGAAAAGGGAGTTGACCGGGGAGCTGTTTTTT; CDR3: CASSWKRELTGELFF
D: TRBD1; J: TRBJ1-3; V: TRBV7-2; size: NA; DNA: TGTGCCAGCAGCAGATCGACAGGGGCTACAAACACCATATATTTT; CDR3: CASSRSTGATNTIYF
D: NA; J: TRBJ2-3; V: TRBV4-2; size: NA; DNA: TGTGCCAGCCGGAAAGAGGGGAGGACAGATACGCAGTATTTT; CDR3: CASRKEGRTDTQYF
D: NA; J: TRBJ2-2; V: TRBV5-1; size: few; DNA: TGCGCCAGCAGTTTCTCAGGGCTCCCGGCGCTGTTTTTT; CDR3: CASSFSGLPALFF
D: NA; J: TRBJ1-5; V: TRBV19; size: NA; DNA: TGTGCCAGTAGTATGAGCGGTCCGGGGAGGGACCTCAATCAGCCCCAGCATTTT; CDR3: CASSMSGPGRDLNQPQHF
D: TRBD2; J: TRBJ2-3; V: TRBV7-2; size: NA; DNA: TGTGCCAGCAGCTTAGCGGGGACTAGCGGGACCCCAGATACGCAGTATTTT; CDR3: CASSLAGTSGTPDTQYF
D: NA; J: TRBJ2-5; V: TRBV19; size: NA; DNA: TGTGCCAGTAGTATTGGACTGCCTCAAGAGACCCAGTACTTC; CDR3: CASSIGLPQETQYF
D: TRBD2; J: TRBJ2-1; V: TRBV7-8; size: NA; DNA: TGTGCCAGCAGCTTACTAGCGGGTGAAAGGAATGAGCAGTTCTTC; CDR3: CASSLLAGERNEQFF
D: TRBD2; J: TRBJ2-1; V: TRBV6-6; size: once; DNA: TGTGCCAGCGGGGAGCGGGAGTTAAGTGAGCAGTTCTTC; CDR3: CASGERELSEQFF
D: TRBD1; J: TRBJ1-1; V: TRBV7-9; size: NA; DNA: TGTGCCAGCAGCGAACAGGGGGCGAGGACTGAAGCTTTCTTT; CDR3: CASSEQGARTEAFF